This passage covers 25 T cell receptor beta chains from one sample sequenced in a study of cytomegalovirus exposure and HLA in healthy donors. PCR used 60 Vbeta primers and 13 Jbeta primers. The repertoire was sequenced with immunoSEQ multiplex PCR; TCRdb's copy has only in-frame clones and lacks some. The sample includes around 120,000 clones, almost 85% of them seen just once. Input material: PBMCs. These TCRs come from a boy aged 2 to 10 in good health and CMV-seronegative.

This rearrangement joins TRBV27 to TRBJ1-2, with 8 bases fitting TRBD1. V was pared by 4 bases and J by 3 bases, with 4 bases of the junction left unmatched. In germline, CDR1 is MNHEY, CDR2 SMNVEV (reference sequence). CDR3 size: 14 residues. The CDR3 bases are TGTGCCAGCAGTTCAGGGGGCGCCTACTATGGCTACACCTTC. Its protein is CASSSGGAYYGYTF.

The V call is TRBV27, the J call TRBJ1-2; 9 bases align to TRBD1. The CDR3 covers 16 residues. From germline, CDR1 is MNHEY and CDR2 SMNVEV (reference sequence). The V segment lost 3 bases and the J segment 4 bases; nucleotides outside the gene matches: 9. CDR3 sequence: CASSLTADRGFYGYTF. Written as DNA, the CDR3 is TGTGCCAGCAGTTTGACGGCTGACAGGGGGTTCTATGGCTACACCTTC.

This clone appeared a single time. The chain joins TRBV19 to TRBJ1-5; 10 positions match TRBD1. The CDR3 spans 15 residues. From germline, CDR1 is LNHDA and CDR2 SQIVND (reference sequence). Trimming cost V 6 bases and J 7 bases; bases outside gene matches: 9. Here the CDR3 reads CASSRQGAGKQPQHF. DNA for the CDR3: TGTGCCAGTAGCCGACAGGGGGCCGGAAAACAGCCCCAGCATTTT.

The V and J genes are TRBV11-1 and TRBJ1-5; possibly TRBD1 for D (5 bases). Germline assignment: CDR1 SGHAT and CDR2 FQDESV (reference sequence). Trimming removed 5 bases at V and 0 bases at J, with 17 bases between. The CDR3 totals 17 residues. The CDR3 loop reads CASSPRGGVYSNQPQHF. In DNA form, the CDR3 reads TGTGCCAGCAGCCCACGGGGCGGGGTCTATAGCAATCAGCCCCAGCATTTT.

The chain employs TRBV9 and TRBJ2-2, with a weak D call TRBD1 (5 bases). Trimming left V 4 bases short and J 6 bases short, with 22 bases between. Germline V lookup: CDR1 SGDLS, CDR2 YYNGEE. The CDR3 length is 17 residues. This chain's CDR3 is CASSLNRGRVVPGELFF. CDR3 nucleotides: TGTGCCAGCAGCCTAAATAGAGGCAGGGTCGTCCCCGGGGAGCTGTTTTTT.

The genes are TRBV7-3 and TRBJ2-1; 13 nucleotides match TRBD2. The CDR3 totals 17 residues. Trimming cost V 5 bases and J 7 bases; bases outside gene matches: 11. In germline, CDR1 is SGHTA, CDR2 FQGTGA. The CDR3 DNA follows: TGTGCCAGCAGCCCCGGGACTAGCGGGATCCCGTTGAATGAGCAGTTCTTC. It is translated as CASSPGTSGIPLNEQFF.

The rearrangement links TRBV4-1 to TRBJ2-3, with D possibly being TRBD1 (6 bases). This CDR3 comprises 15 residues. The V end lost 4 bases, the J end lost 5 bases, and 16 bases lay between the germline ends. Germline CDR1 MGHRA, CDR2 YSYEKL. The CDR3 DNA is TGCGCCAGCAGCCTCAGAGCAGGGGATGGAGATACGCAGTATTTT. Translated, it gives CASSLRAGDGDTQYF.

V is TRBV11-2 and J is TRBJ2-5; D is perhaps TRBD1 (6 bases). CDR1 SGHAT and CDR2 FQNNGV come from the germline V gene. The CDR3 runs 15 residues. V was shortened by 5 bases and J by 4 bases, with 17 bases between the two germline ends. The CDR3 here is CASSLSSTGRETQYF. CDR3 DNA: TGTGCCAGCAGCCTCTCCTCCACAGGGCGAGAGACCCAGTACTTC.

The V and J genes are TRBV4-1 and TRBJ1-1, with 9 bases fitting TRBD1. Germline CDR1 and CDR2: MGHRA and YSYEKL. There are 14 residues in the CDR3. J lost 0 bases, V lost 6 bases, and 2 bases had no gene match. CDR3 residues: CASRDRGLNTEAFF. The CDR3 DNA sequence: TGCGCCAGCAGAGACAGGGGGTTGAACACTGAAGCTTTCTTT.

This sequence joins TRBV6-1 and TRBJ1-5; 9 bases are shared with TRBD1. V gave up 7 bases and J gave up 5 bases; unmatched junction bases: 6. Germline V CDR1 and CDR2: MNHNS, SASEGT. The CDR3 is 14 amino acids. CDR3 in amino acids: CASTRDRDDQPQHF. The CDR3 bases are TGTGCCAGCACCAGGGACAGGGATGATCAGCCCCAGCATTTT.

The chain links TRBV15 to TRBJ2-2, with D perhaps matching TRBD1 (6 bases). Germline V lookup: CDR1 LNHNV, CDR2 YYDKDF (reference sequence). V was clipped by 5 bases and J by 4 bases, with 14 bases between them. The CDR3 sequence is 15 residues long. CDR3 in DNA: TGTGCCACCAGCGCCTGGACAGAGACCACCGGGGAGCTGTTTTTT. Translation gives CATSAWTETTGELFF.

This clone was seen a few times. The genes are TRBV4-2 and TRBJ1-2; the match to TRBD1 covers 9 bases. CDR3 size: 19 residues. J gave up 4 bases and V 1 base, and 16 bases lay outside the gene matches. Germline CDR1 reads LGHNA; CDR2 reads YNFKEQ. The CDR3 DNA follows: TGTGCCAGCAGCCAAGTATGGGCGGAGGACAGGGGCGGGAGCTATGGCTACACCTTC. Amino acids: CASSQVWAEDRGGSYGYTF.

The J gene is TRBJ2-7, the V gene TRBV2; TRBD2 aligns across 8 bases. This CDR3 spans 15 amino acids. With 2 bases clipped from V and 0 bases from J, the junction kept 3 bases outside the gene matches. The V gene's germline CDR1 is SNHLY and CDR2 FYNNEI. This chain's CDR3 is CASSERREASYEQYV. DNA for the CDR3: TGTGCCAGCAGTGAAAGGCGGGAGGCCTCCTACGAGCAGTACGTC.

The rearrangement links TRBV6-5 to TRBJ1-2; unclear D gene. V lost 0 bases, J lost 2 bases, and 7 bases lay in between. Germline CDR1 reads MNHEY; CDR2 reads SVGAGI. The CDR3 covers 14 residues. CDR3 sequence reads: CASSYSKENYGYTF. CDR3 nucleotides: TGTGCCAGCAGTTACTCGAAGGAGAACTATGGCTACACCTTC.

The chain combines TRBV6-4 with TRBJ2-7; 7 bases align to TRBD1. The CDR3 is 13 residues long. J lost 4 bases, V lost 4 bases, and 4 bases had no gene match. CDR1 is MRHNA, CDR2 SNTAGT, per germline. The CDR3 sequence: CASSGDRIYEQYV. CDR3 DNA: TGTGCCAGCAGTGGGGACAGAATATACGAGCAGTACGTC.

J is TRBJ1-2 and V is TRBV4-2; the D gene is possibly TRBD1 (5 bases). CDR1 is LGHNA and CDR2 is YNFKEQ in the germline V gene. V gave up 2 bases and J gave up 3 bases, with 13 bases separating them. The CDR3 is 15 residues long. The CDR3 nucleotides read TGTGCCAGCAGCCAACCTACAGACAGCCACTATGGCTACACCTTC. Translated, it gives CASSQPTDSHYGYTF.

The chain couples TRBV27 to TRBJ2-5; the D gene is possibly TRBD2 (6 bases). Near its end, the DNA agrees better with TRBJ2-7, so the J call may be wrong. This CDR3 is 14 amino acids long. Germline V gives CDR1 MNHEY, CDR2 SMNVEV (reference sequence). The CDR3 region has the DNA TGTGCCAGCAGTTCTAGACTAGGAAGGTACGAGCAGTACTTC. Amino acid sequence: CASSSRLGRYEQYF.

This clone has just a few counts. The chain joins TRBV6-1 to TRBJ2-6, with D unresolved. The CDR3 has 15 residues. Trimming left V 7 bases short and J 4 bases short, with 14 bases between. CDR1 MNHNS and CDR2 SASEGT come from the germline V gene. The CDR3 here is CASTVLSSGANVLTF. In DNA, the CDR3 is TGTGCCAGCACAGTCTTATCCTCCGGGGCCAACGTCCTGACTTTC.

The gene calls are TRBV28 and TRBJ2-1; TRBD2 agrees at 9 bases. This CDR3 is 14 amino acids long. CDR1 MDHEN and CDR2 SYDVKM come from the germline V gene. After removal of 3 bases from V and 8 bases from J, the junction contained 5 bases not matched to a gene. CDR3: CASSLSSGIYEQFF. In DNA, the CDR3 is TGTGCCAGCAGTTTGTCTAGCGGGATTTATGAGCAGTTCTTC.

The rearrangement links TRBV10-3 to TRBJ1-5, with D tentatively TRBD1 (6 bases). V was trimmed by 2 bases and J by 2 bases, leaving 10 bases between them. The germline V gene has CDR1 ENHRY and CDR2 SYGVKD. This CDR3 is 15 amino acids long. The CDR3, as DNA: TGTGCCATCAGTGAGAAGGGGGGGGGCAATCAGCCCCAGCATTTT. It specifies CAISEKGGGNQPQHF.

This clone showed up just a few times. The V and J genes are TRBV29-1 and TRBJ2-2, with TRBD1 matching over 9 bases. The germline V gene encodes CDR1 SQVTM and CDR2 ANQGSEA. The CDR3 runs 14 residues. Trimming took 4 bases from V and 4 from J; bases not matched to a gene: 4. Written as DNA, the CDR3 is TGCAGCGTTGGGACAGGGGACATCACCGGGGAGCTGTTTTTT. As protein: CSVGTGDITGELFF.

The chain combines TRBV5-1 with TRBJ2-5; 7 bases agree with TRBD2. With V trimmed by 0 bases and J by 5 bases, 7 bases remained unmatched. Germline CDR1 reads SGHRS; CDR2 reads YFSETQ. CDR3 length equals 15 residues. The CDR3 bases are TGCGCCAGCAGCTTGGCCGGGAGGATAGGGGAGACCCAGTACTTC. Protein sequence: CASSLAGRIGETQYF.

This clone has just one count. The chain has TRBV6-5 and TRBJ2-7; possible D gene TRBD1, 6 bases. CDR3 length equals 15 residues. In germline, CDR1 is MNHEY, CDR2 SVGAGI. The V end was cut by 0 bases, the J end by 2 bases, with 11 bases between. In DNA, the CDR3 is TGTGCCAGCAGTTACTCATCCGGGACAACCTACGAGCAGTACTTC. This encodes CASSYSSGTTYEQYF.

This clone was seen more than once but under ten times. The CDR3 DNA follows: TGTGCCAGCAGCTTGAGAGTCACAGATACGCAGTATTTT. Its translation: CASSLRVTDTQYF. This chain joins TRBV11-3 and TRBJ2-3; D uncertain. The CDR3 extends over 13 amino acids. Trimming stripped 3 bases from V and 2 bases from J, with 6 bases between. CDR1 and CDR2 (germline): SGHNT, YENEEA.

This rearrangement joins TRBV5-1 to TRBJ1-1; 9 nucleotides match TRBD1. The CDR3 has 13 amino acids. The junction had 7 bases not matched to a gene; V was cut back by 3 bases and J by 10 bases. In germline, CDR1 is SGHRS, CDR2 YFSETQ. CDR3 DNA sequence: TGCGCCAGCAGCTCTGTGGGGACAGGGCGAGCTTTCTTT. This translates into CASSSVGTGRAFF.